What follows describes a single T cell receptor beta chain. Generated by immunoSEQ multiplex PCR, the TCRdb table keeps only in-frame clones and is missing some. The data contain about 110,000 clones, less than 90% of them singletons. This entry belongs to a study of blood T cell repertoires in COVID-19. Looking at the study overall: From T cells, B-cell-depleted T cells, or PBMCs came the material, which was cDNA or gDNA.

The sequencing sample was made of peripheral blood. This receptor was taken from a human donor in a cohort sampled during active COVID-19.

Written as DNA, the CDR3 is TGTGCCAGCAGCGTAGATTATAACAATGAGCAGTTCTTC. It yields the protein CASSVDYNNEQFF. V is TRBV9 and J is TRBJ2-1; D ambiguous. Trimming pared 0 bases from V and 5 bases from J, leaving 6 bases between. This CDR3 has 13 residues. Germline CDR1 is SGDLS and CDR2 is YYNGEE. The full variable domain, rest sourced from reference TRBV9 and TRBJ2-1, is DSGVTQTPKHLITATGQRVTLRCSPRSGDLSVYWYQQSLDQGLQFLIQYYNGEERAKGNILERFSAQQFPDLHSELNLSSLELGDSALYFCASSVDYNNEQFFGPGTRLTVL.